This TCR beta chain stems from a study of T cell responses to AZD1222 COVID-19 vaccine. Notes on the study in general: None of the repertoires were sampled until the peak T cell response had passed. Spike regions recognized by vaccine-associated CD4 TCRs spanned the protein, led by 160-218 and 743-854. Among the donors, most were white British and more were female, and clonal diversity was possibly underestimated. Per reports, nearly half of all spike-specific TCRs target regions that are unmutated in variants.

V was pared by 1 base and J by 3 bases, with 13 bases between. The CDR3 runs to 15 residues. The germline gives CDR1 SQVTM, CDR2 ANQGSEA. The table came from immunoSEQ multiplex PCR; TCRdb's copy has only in-frame clones and leaves some out. The sample consists of approximately 70,000 clones, 87% of them appearing once. As regards this clone: Antigen unknown.

The TCR sequence derives from an adult in good health. The V gene is TRBV29-1, the J gene TRBJ1-3; D gene unclear. Here the sequenced sample was peripheral blood, taken on day 0 of AZD1222 vaccination. CDR3 residues: CSVEAKYKGGNTIYF. The CDR3 DNA is TGCAGCGTTGAAGCGAAATATAAAGGTGGAAACACCATATATTTT.